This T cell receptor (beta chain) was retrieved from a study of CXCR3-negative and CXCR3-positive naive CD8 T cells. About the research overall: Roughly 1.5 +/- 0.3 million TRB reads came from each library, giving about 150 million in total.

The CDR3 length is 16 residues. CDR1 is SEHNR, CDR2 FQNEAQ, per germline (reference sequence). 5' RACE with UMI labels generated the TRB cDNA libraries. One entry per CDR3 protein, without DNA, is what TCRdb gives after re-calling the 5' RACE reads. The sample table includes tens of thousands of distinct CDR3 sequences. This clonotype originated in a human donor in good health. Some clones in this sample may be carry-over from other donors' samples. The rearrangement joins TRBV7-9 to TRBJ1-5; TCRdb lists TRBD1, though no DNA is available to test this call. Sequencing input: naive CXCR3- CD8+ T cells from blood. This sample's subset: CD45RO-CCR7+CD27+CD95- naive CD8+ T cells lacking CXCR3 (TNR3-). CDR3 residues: CASSLNAGSINQPQHF.